This T cell receptor (beta chain) originates from a study of cytomegalovirus exposure and HLA in healthy donors. 60 Vbeta and 13 Jbeta primers were used in PCR. Measured with immunoSEQ multiplex PCR; TCRdb has only the in-frame clones, and not every one. The sample includes about 110,000 clones, roughly 82% of them seen just once. The sample taken for sequencing was PBMCs. The sequence derives from a human donor in good health.

In DNA, the CDR3 is TGTGCCAGCAGTCCGGGACAGGTAGAGACCCAGTACTTC. Protein sequence: CASSPGQVETQYF. V gene TRBV6-5 combines with J gene TRBJ2-5, with 8 bases identical to TRBD1. Unmatched junction bases numbered 3, after V lost 5 bases and J lost 4 bases. The CDR3 runs 13 residues. CDR1 is MNHEY and CDR2 is SVGAGI in the germline V gene.